This TCR beta chain was sequenced during a study of T cell responses to AZD1222 COVID-19 vaccine. The germline V gene encodes CDR1 DFQATT and CDR2 SNEGSKA (reference sequence). This CDR3 contains 11 residues. Trimming shortened V by 3 bases and J by 2 bases, and 4 bases separated the two germline ends. Measured with immunoSEQ multiplex PCR; TCRdb has only the in-frame clones, and not every one. The sample has about 76,000 clones, more than 70% seen once. This clone was seen only once. This specimen was peripheral blood, taken on day 0 of AZD1222 vaccination. The receptor was derived from an adult in good health. J is TRBJ1-2 and V is TRBV20-1; no firm D call. The CDR3 loop is CSASVNYGYTF. CDR3 in DNA: TGCAGTGCTAGTGTCAACTATGGCTACACCTTC.